The 27 T cell receptor beta chains in this list originate from one sample, sequenced in a study of blood T cell repertoires in COVID-19. Here immunoSEQ multiplex PCR was the method, and the copy in TCRdb shows in-frame clones only, minus some. Of about 140,000 clones in the sample, around 81% were seen once. The sequencing sample was made of peripheral blood. These TCRs come from a human donor in a cohort sampled during active COVID-19.

The gene calls are TRBV6-5 and TRBJ1-1; perhaps TRBD1 as D (5 bases). V was trimmed by 8 bases and J by 2 bases, leaving 12 bases between them. Germline V gene sequence: CDR1 MNHEY, CDR2 SVGAGI. There are 13 residues in the CDR3. CDR3 in amino acids: CASGKTENTEAFF. For the CDR3, the DNA is TGTGCCAGCGGGAAGACAGAAAACACTGAAGCTTTCTTT.

The chain links TRBV7-9 to TRBJ2-1; tentatively, D is TRBD2 (5 bases). Germline assignment: CDR1 SEHNR and CDR2 FQNEAQ (reference sequence). The CDR3 length is 14 residues. The V gene lost 7 bases and the J gene lost 6 bases, with 16 bases spanning the gap. The CDR3 protein is CASTLGSGANEQFF. DNA of the CDR3: TGTGCCAGCACCCTGGGGAGCGGTGCCAATGAGCAGTTCTTC.

The chain uses TRBV7-8 and TRBJ1-5; possibly TRBD1 for D (6 bases). Germline CDR1 SGHVS, CDR2 FQNEAQ. V dropped 5 bases and J dropped 4 bases, with 15 bases sitting between them. CDR3 length equals 15 residues. CDR3: CASSLGGGLNQPQHF. The DNA of the CDR3 is TGTGCCAGCAGCCTAGGCGGGGGGCTGAATCAGCCCCAGCATTTT. Based on the CDR3 plus reference TRBV7-8 and TRBJ1-5, the full variable domain is GAGVSQSPRYKVAKRGQDVALRCDPISGHVSLFWYQQALGQGPEFLTYFQNEAQLDKSGLPSDRFFAERPEGSVSTLKIQRTQQEDSAVYLCASSLGGGLNQPQHFGDGTRLSIL.

V and J are TRBV6-5 and TRBJ2-7, with 11 positions matching TRBD2. CDR1 is MNHEY, CDR2 SVGAGI, per germline. This CDR3 has 14 residues. V was clipped by 8 bases and J by 3 bases; unmatched bases: 6. The CDR3: CASGIAGGGYEQYF. The CDR3 coding sequence is TGTGCCAGCGGAATAGCGGGAGGGGGCTACGAGCAGTACTTC.

The table lists this clone with a count of one. This chain joins TRBV28 and TRBJ1-1; TRBD1 matches at 9 bases. The CDR3 totals 14 residues. V trimming: 3 bases; J trimming: 6 bases; junction bases outside the gene matches: 5. CDR1 is MDHEN, CDR2 SYDVKM, per germline. CDR3 nucleotide sequence: TGTGCCAGCAGTTTTACAGGGGGCTTTGCTGAAGCTTTCTTT. Its protein product is CASSFTGGFAEAFF. The whole variable domain, remainder taken from reference TRBV28 and TRBJ1-1, is DVKVTQSSRYLVKRTGEKVFLECVQDMDHENMFWYRQDPGLGLRLIYFSYDVKMKEKGDIPEGYSVSREKKERFSLILESASTNQTSMYLCASSFTGGFAEAFFGQGTRLTVV.

The gene calls are TRBV19 and TRBJ1-1, with a weak D call TRBD1 (5 bases). Trimming stripped 2 bases from V and 5 bases from J, with 12 bases between. This CDR3 has 14 residues. CDR1 and CDR2 from the germline V gene are LNHDA and SQIVND (reference sequence). The chain's CDR3 is CASSIRRGGTEAFF. CDR3 DNA sequence: TGTGCCAGTAGTATAAGGAGGGGAGGGACTGAAGCTTTCTTT.

The chain joins TRBV27 to TRBJ2-6; D gene uncertain. Germline CDR1 and CDR2: MNHEY and SMNVEV (reference sequence). V lost 5 bases and J 0 bases, leaving 5 bases between the germline ends. The CDR3 loop spans 14 amino acids. This CDR3 is CASSGSSGANVLTF. The CDR3 DNA is TGTGCCAGCAGTGGTAGCTCTGGGGCCAACGTCCTGACTTTC.

This chain uses TRBV7-9 with TRBJ1-2; 7 nucleotides align to TRBD1. The germline V gene encodes CDR1 SEHNR and CDR2 FQNEAQ (reference sequence). The CDR3 spans 13 residues. V shed 7 bases and J 5 bases; nucleotides not matched to a gene: 7. The CDR3 sequence: CASMREGAYGYTF. In DNA form, the CDR3 reads TGTGCCAGCATGCGGGAGGGGGCTTATGGCTACACCTTC.

The genes are TRBV9 and TRBJ1-3; 7 bases are a match to TRBD1. The CDR3 consists of 15 residues. Germline V gene data show CDR1 as SGDLS and CDR2 as YYNGEE. Losses at the gene ends were 4 bases for V and 4 bases for J; bases not matched to a gene: 8. As DNA, the CDR3 is TGTGCCAGCAGCCCTACCGACAGGGTCGGAAACACCATATATTTT. This translates into CASSPTDRVGNTIYF. Using reference TRBV9 and TRBJ1-3 for the parts outside the CDR3, the full variable domain is DSGVTQTPKHLITATGQRVTLRCSPRSGDLSVYWYQQSLDQGLQFLIQYYNGEERAKGNILERFSAQQFPDLHSELNLSSLELGDSALYFCASSPTDRVGNTIYFGEGSWLTVV.

The chain uses TRBV9 and TRBJ2-3; a weak D match, TRBD2 (6 bases). Trimming cost V 4 bases and J 6 bases, with 18 bases left between them. The CDR3 runs to 15 residues. From germline, CDR1 is SGDLS and CDR2 YYNGEE. The CDR3 DNA reads as TGTGCCAGCAGCCTGGGACTGCCTGAGACGGATACGCAGTATTTT. It translates to CASSLGLPETDTQYF.

The chain has TRBV5-1 and TRBJ2-1, with 14 bases matching TRBD2. The CDR3 is made up of 17 amino acids. Trimming at V came to 1 base and at J to 6 bases, leaving 6 bases not matched to a gene. CDR1 and CDR2 (germline): SGHRS, YFSETQ. CDR3 protein: CASSLPGTSGSRNEQFF. The CDR3 nucleotides are TGCGCCAGCAGCTTGCCCGGGACTAGCGGGAGTCGCAATGAGCAGTTCTTC.

This chain joins TRBV6-5 and TRBJ2-1; 11 bases are shared with TRBD1. Trimming at V came to 4 bases and at J to 3 bases, leaving 5 bases not matched to a gene. The CDR3 sequence is 16 residues long. CDR1 MNHEY and CDR2 SVGAGI come from the germline V gene. The CDR3 sequence: CASSSDRGRFYNEQFF. CDR3 DNA: TGTGCCAGCAGTTCGGACAGGGGGCGGTTCTACAATGAGCAGTTCTTC.

The chain uses TRBV5-5 and TRBJ2-3; 7 bases match TRBD2. Germline lookup yields CDR1 SGHKS and CDR2 YYEKEE (reference sequence). Trimming at V came to 2 bases and at J to 1 base, leaving 4 bases not matched to a gene. This CDR3 is built from 15 residues. CDR3 amino acids: CASSFLTSGTDTQYF. In DNA form, the CDR3 reads TGTGCCAGCAGCTTTCTCACTAGCGGCACAGATACGCAGTATTTT. Based on the CDR3 plus reference TRBV5-5 and TRBJ2-3, the full variable domain is DAGVTQSPTHLIKTRGQQVTLRCSPISGHKSVSWYQQVLGQGPQFIFQYYEKEERGRGNFPDRFSARQFPNYSSELNVNALLLGDSALYLCASSFLTSGTDTQYFGPGTRLTVL.

This chain connects TRBV6-2 or TRBV6-3 to TRBJ1-6, with 7 bases lining up with TRBD1. This CDR3 is 19 amino acids long. Germline CDR1 is MNHEY and CDR2 is SVGEGT. V shed 4 bases and J 0 bases; nucleotides not matched to a gene: 12. This chain's CDR3 is CASSSPGQLDSSYNSPLHF. CDR3 sequence (DNA): TGTGCCAGCAGTTCTCCGGGACAGCTAGACAGCTCCTATAATTCACCCCTCCACTTT.

The chain joins TRBV7-2 to TRBJ2-3, with a possible D match to TRBD2 (6 bases). With 1 base removed from V and 2 bases from J, the gap between germline ends came to 7 bases. Germline loops: CDR1 SGHTA, CDR2 FQGNSA. The CDR3 is made up of 14 amino acids. The DNA of the CDR3 is TGTGCCAGCAGCTTAGTAGCGGCCACAGATACGCAGTATTTT. Translating it yields CASSLVAATDTQYF. Using reference TRBV7-2 and TRBJ2-3 for the parts outside the CDR3, the full variable domain is GAGVSQSPSNKVTEKGKDVELRCDPISGHTALYWYRQSLGQGLEFLIYFQGNSAPDKSGLPSDRFSAERTGGSVSTLTIQRTQQEDSAVYLCASSLVAATDTQYFGPGTRLTVL.

The gene calls are TRBV4-1 and TRBJ2-1; no reliable D call. The V and J ends lost 3 bases and 8 bases respectively, with 8 bases between them. This CDR3 is built from 12 residues. Germline V gives CDR1 MGHRA, CDR2 YSYEKL. The CDR3 nucleotides are TGCGCCAGCAGCCACCCGAGCTATGAGCAGTTCTTC. Translating gives CASSHPSYEQFF.

This chain connects TRBV30 to TRBJ1-2; the D gene is possibly TRBD1 (6 bases). Germline assignment: CDR1 GTSNPN and CDR2 SVGIG (reference sequence). Trimming removed 4 bases from V and 3 bases from J, with 21 bases in between. CDR3 size: 16 residues. The CDR3 DNA sequence: TGTGCCTGGATACCCCCCCAACAGGGAAGGGACTATGGCTACACCTTC. Translating it yields CAWIPPQQGRDYGYTF.

This chain connects TRBV12-3 or TRBV12-4 to TRBJ1-1, with D unclear. Trimming took off 0 bases at V and 5 bases at J, with 7 bases between the two ends. The CDR3 runs to 13 residues. This chain's CDR3 is CASSLARETEAFF. In nucleotides, the CDR3 is TGTGCCAGCAGTTTAGCCCGGGAGACTGAAGCTTTCTTT.

The V gene is TRBV6-5, the J gene TRBJ2-1, with TRBD2 matching 15 bases. With V trimmed by 6 bases and J by 9 bases, 3 bases remained unmatched. The germline CDR1 and CDR2 sequences are MNHEY and SVGAGI. The CDR3 consists of 14 residues. Here the CDR3 reads CASRGLAGGGEQFF. CDR3 DNA: TGTGCCAGCAGGGGACTAGCGGGAGGCGGTGAGCAGTTCTTC.

The chain uses TRBV18 and TRBJ2-6, with 9 bases aligning to TRBD1. The CDR3 runs 18 residues. Germline values: CDR1 KGHSH, CDR2 LQKENI. Trimming took 3 bases from V and 4 from J; bases not matched to a gene: 10. The CDR3 nucleotides are TGTGCCAGCTCACCGAACCCACAGGGGGCGGAAGGGGCCAACGTCCTGACTTTC. Its translation: CASSPNPQGAEGANVLTF. The full variable domain, its missing parts supplied by reference TRBV18 and TRBJ2-6, is NAGVMQNPRHLVRRRGQEARLRCSPMKGHSHVYWYRQLPEEGLKFMVYLQKENIIDESGMPKERFSAEFPKEGPSILRIQQVVRGDSAAYFCASSPNPQGAEGANVLTFGAGSRLTVL.

In this sample, this clone turned up a few times. This chain uses TRBV2 with TRBJ2-1, with D hard to call. Germline V gives CDR1 SNHLY, CDR2 FYNNEI. V lost 2 bases to trimming and J lost 7 bases, with 9 bases between them. The length of the CDR3 is 13 residues. In DNA form, the CDR3 reads TGTGCCAGCAGTGAACCCCCTAGGAATGAGCAGTTCTTC. This translates into CASSEPPRNEQFF.

This chain joins TRBV11-2 and TRBJ2-7; possibly TRBD2 for D (6 bases). Per germline, CDR1 SGHAT and CDR2 FQNNGV. Trimming removed 2 bases from V and 2 bases from J, with 13 bases in between. This CDR3 region has 15 residues. CDR3 in DNA: TGTGCCAGCAGCTTAAGGGGAGCGGGTCCCTACGAGCAGTACTTC. Translated, it gives CASSLRGAGPYEQYF.

The chain combines TRBV15 with TRBJ2-7, with unresolved D. Germline V lookup: CDR1 LNHNV, CDR2 YYDKDF (reference sequence). This CDR3 is built from 13 residues. The germline V and J ends were trimmed by 2 bases and 0 bases, with 5 bases remaining between them. CDR3 protein: CATSRQNSYEQYF. In DNA, the CDR3 is TGTGCCACCAGCAGACAGAACTCCTACGAGCAGTACTTC.

The chain links TRBV2 to TRBJ2-1, with D possibly matching TRBD2 (6 bases). Germline lookup yields CDR1 SNHLY and CDR2 FYNNEI. Trimming took off 6 bases at V and 7 bases at J, with 19 bases between the two ends. The CDR3 length is 15 residues. The CDR3 spells CASRGTPPTRNEQFF. CDR3 coding DNA: TGTGCCAGCAGGGGGACTCCCCCCACTAGGAATGAGCAGTTCTTC.

V usage is TRBV7-2 and J usage is TRBJ2-4; possible D gene TRBD1, 5 bases. The CDR3 is made up of 13 amino acids. Germline V gene lookup returns CDR1 SGHTA and CDR2 FQGNSA. V was cut by 8 bases and J by 8 bases, with 16 bases left in between. The CDR3 protein is CASARAPSYIQYF. The CDR3 DNA follows: TGTGCCAGCGCCAGGGCACCCTCTTACATTCAGTACTTC.

V gene TRBV19 combines with J gene TRBJ1-3; 8 bases are shared with TRBD1. V dropped 2 bases and J dropped 0; count of bases not matched to a gene: 6. The CDR3 runs to 17 residues. Germline V gives CDR1 LNHDA, CDR2 SQIVND (reference sequence). In DNA form, the CDR3 reads TGTGCCAGTAGTATAACGGCGGGACAGGTCTCTGGAAACACCATATATTTT. Encoded protein: CASSITAGQVSGNTIYF.

The rearrangement links TRBV7-8 to TRBJ2-5, with D possibly being TRBD1 (5 bases). The CDR3 contains 14 residues. Germline values: CDR1 SGHVS, CDR2 FQNEAQ. The V end was cut by 1 base, the J end by 7 bases, with 13 bases between. The CDR3 sequence: CASSLDPTVGTQYF. The CDR3 region has the DNA TGTGCCAGCAGCTTAGACCCGACAGTAGGGACCCAGTACTTC.